A single sample is the source of the 31 T cell receptor beta chains below, sequenced in a study of cytomegalovirus exposure and HLA in healthy donors. Primers for the PCR totalled 60 Vbeta and 13 Jbeta. Data came from immunoSEQ multiplex PCR; TCRdb stores just in-frame clones and leaves some out. The sample holds some 100,000 clones, approximately 85% seen once. Specimen: PBMCs. These receptors all come from a man aged 30 to 45 in good health and CMV-seronegative.

In its sample, this clone was seen a few times. CDR3 loop: CASSSGPGQGRFQETQYF. DNA of the CDR3: TGTGCCAGCAGCTCTGGACCGGGACAGGGGAGGTTCCAAGAGACCCAGTACTTC. This chain connects TRBV11-3 to TRBJ2-5; 10 bases agree with TRBD1. The ends lost 4 bases at V and 1 base at J; junction bases unmatched: 12. Germline loops: CDR1 SGHNT, CDR2 YENEEA. This CDR3 comprises 18 residues.

This sequence joins TRBV25-1 and TRBJ1-5; 10 nucleotides agree with TRBD1. CDR1 MGHDK and CDR2 SYGVNS come from the germline V gene. This CDR3 spans 16 amino acids. Trimming took 1 base from V and 6 from J; bases not matched to a gene: 6. CDR3 DNA sequence: TGTGCCAGCAGTGAATCTCGAGGGACAGGGGTTCAGCCCCAGCATTTT. Its translation is CASSESRGTGVQPQHF.

The chain has TRBV27 and TRBJ2-5; 10 bases are a match to TRBD2. Losses at the gene ends were 4 bases for V and 4 bases for J; bases not matched to a gene: 9. The CDR3 contains 16 residues. The germline V gene has CDR1 MNHEY and CDR2 SMNVEV (reference sequence). This CDR3 is CASSSGLAAPRETQYF. For the CDR3, the DNA is TGTGCCAGCAGTTCCGGACTAGCGGCCCCCAGAGAGACCCAGTACTTC.

The rearrangement joins TRBV6-5 to TRBJ1-1, with 10 bases aligning to TRBD1. Germline V gives CDR1 MNHEY, CDR2 SVGAGI. V gave up 6 bases and J gave up 5 bases; unmatched junction bases: 3. The CDR3 is made up of 13 amino acids. The CDR3 DNA reads as TGTGCCAGCAGGCTGGGACAGGGGACTGAAGCTTTCTTT. Encoded protein: CASRLGQGTEAFF.

This clone occurred once. The chain links TRBV5-4 to TRBJ1-6; 7 bases line up with TRBD1. Germline assignment: CDR1 SGHNT and CDR2 YYREEE (reference sequence). CDR3 length: 14 residues. Trimming at V came to 2 bases and at J to 7 bases, leaving 3 bases not matched to a gene. The CDR3 loop is CASSFKGGNSPLHF. The CDR3 DNA follows: TGTGCCAGCAGCTTCAAAGGGGGCAATTCACCCCTCCACTTT. Full variable domain (missing parts from reference TRBV5-4 and TRBJ1-6): ETGVTQSPTHLIKTRGQQVTLRCSSQSGHNTVSWYQQALGQGPQFIFQYYREEENGRGNFPPRFSGLQFPNYSSELNVNALELDDSALYLCASSFKGGNSPLHFGNGTRLTVT.

This chain links TRBV7-9 with TRBJ1-2; possibly TRBD1 for D (6 bases). Germline V gene lookup returns CDR1 SEHNR and CDR2 FQNEAQ (reference sequence). The length of the CDR3 is 14 residues. Between the trimmed V and J ends, which lost 0 bases and 2 bases, there was a span of 7 bases. CDR3 residues: CASSLATGNYGYTF. The CDR3 DNA reads TGTGCCAGCAGCTTAGCGACAGGAAACTATGGCTACACCTTC.

The chain has TRBV7-9 and TRBJ2-4, with D tentatively TRBD2 (6 bases). V lost 0 bases and J 2 bases, leaving 8 bases between the germline ends. Germline CDR1 and CDR2: SEHNR and FQNEAQ (reference sequence). The CDR3 length is 15 residues. CDR3 DNA: TGTGCCAGCAGCTTAGCGCGGGGTACCAAAAACATTCAGTACTTC. Its translation: CASSLARGTKNIQYF.

This chain connects TRBV6-4 to TRBJ2-1, with 9 bases matching TRBD1. With 4 bases clipped from V and 8 bases from J, the junction kept 3 bases outside the gene matches. CDR1 and CDR2 (germline): MRHNA, SNTAGT. This CDR3 is 13 amino acids long. CDR3 amino acids: CASSARQGDEQFF. The CDR3 coding sequence is TGTGCCAGCAGTGCGAGACAGGGGGATGAGCAGTTCTTC.

This clone was seen a handful of times. The rearrangement links TRBV6-5 to TRBJ2-3, with D possibly being TRBD1 (5 bases). V lost 4 bases, J lost 4 bases, and 9 bases lay in between. The CDR3 spans 13 residues. Germline loops: CDR1 MNHEY, CDR2 SVGAGI. Written as DNA, the CDR3 is TGTGCCAGCAGTTTGGGGCGAGCAGATACGCAGTATTTT. Encoded protein: CASSLGRADTQYF.

DNA for the CDR3: TGTGCCAGCAGACCGACTAGCGGGGTTCCTAAGGAGCAGTTCTTC. Encoded protein: CASRPTSGVPKEQFF. The chain employs TRBV5-4 and TRBJ2-1, with 11 bases fitting TRBD2. Looked up from germline, CDR1 is SGHNT and CDR2 is YYREEE (reference sequence). Trimming removed 5 bases from V and 10 bases from J; junction bases left unmatched: 11. The CDR3 is made up of 15 amino acids.

The chain is built from TRBV9 and TRBJ2-2, with 7 bases that match TRBD2. V gave up 1 base and J gave up 5 bases; unmatched junction bases: 5. Germline V CDR1 and CDR2: SGDLS, YYNGEE. This CDR3 is 15 amino acids long. CDR3 in DNA: TGTGCCAGCAGCGTACAACTAGCGACTACCGGGGAGCTGTTTTTT. This encodes CASSVQLATTGELFF.

This chain joins TRBV5-4 and TRBJ1-2, with D unresolved. The length of the CDR3 is 14 residues. The germline V and J ends were trimmed by 0 bases and 7 bases, with 13 bases remaining between them. The germline CDR1 and CDR2 sequences are SGHNT and YYREEE (reference sequence). CDR3 sequence (DNA): TGTGCCAGCAGCTTGGAAGCTCCCCTTCGTGGCTACACCTTC. It is translated as CASSLEAPLRGYTF.

The V gene is TRBV6-1, the J gene TRBJ1-4; D remains unclear. The CDR3 contains 14 residues. CDR1 is MNHNS and CDR2 is SASEGT in the germline V gene. Trimming removed 1 base from V and 4 bases from J, with 7 bases in between. The DNA for the CDR3 is TGTGCCAGCAGTGAAGGCGGGAGTAATGAAAAACTGTTTTTT. It is translated as CASSEGGSNEKLFF.

The chain combines TRBV19 with TRBJ1-5; perhaps TRBD1 as D (6 bases). Germline CDR1 LNHDA, CDR2 SQIVND (reference sequence). Trimming left V 6 bases short and J 3 bases short, with 15 bases between. This CDR3 region has 15 residues. The CDR3 DNA is TGTGCCAGTAGGAACTGGGACAATTACAATCAGCCCCAGCATTTT. The encoded protein is CASRNWDNYNQPQHF.

In this sample, this clone turned up a few times. The rearrangement joins TRBV9 to TRBJ2-7, with 9 bases fitting TRBD1. The CDR3 loop spans 13 amino acids. CDR1 and CDR2 from the germline V gene are SGDLS and YYNGEE. V shed 5 bases and J 3 bases; nucleotides not matched to a gene: 3. The CDR3 loop is CASRGQGNYEQYF. CDR3 DNA: TGTGCCAGCAGAGGACAGGGGAACTACGAGCAGTACTTC.

The chain couples TRBV30 to TRBJ2-5; TRBD2 might be the D (6 bases). This CDR3 spans 13 amino acids. CDR1 GTSNPN and CDR2 SVGIG come from the germline V gene (reference sequence). V lost 0 bases to trimming and J lost 3 bases, with 8 bases between them. The CDR3, as DNA: TGTGCCTGGAGTGTTGGGGGGAAAGAGACCCAGTACTTC. Protein: CAWSVGGKETQYF. The full variable domain, in which reference TRBV30 and TRBJ2-5 provide the parts outside the CDR3, is SQTIHQWPATLVQPVGSPLSLECTVEGTSNPNLYWYRQAAGRGLQLLFYSVGIGQISSEVPQNLSASRPQDRQFILSSKKLLLSDSGFYLCAWSVGGKETQYFGPGTRLLVL.

The chain employs TRBV7-2 and TRBJ2-4; D might be TRBD2 (6 bases). The ends were cut back, 3 bases at V and 5 bases at J, with 14 bases in the middle. Per the germline V gene, CDR1 is SGHTA and CDR2 is FQGNSA. This CDR3 region has 15 residues. CDR3 nucleotide sequence: TGTGCCAGCAGCTTGAGGAGCGCGGGGCAAAACATTCAGTACTTC. Translated: CASSLRSAGQNIQYF.

The gene calls are TRBV19 and TRBJ2-7; D not resolved. CDR1 and CDR2 (germline): LNHDA, SQIVND (reference sequence). There are 12 residues in the CDR3. V dropped 5 bases and J dropped 6 bases, with 11 bases sitting between them. The CDR3 DNA follows: TGTGCCAGTAGTCCCCCTACGGGCGAGCAGTACTTC. It specifies CASSPPTGEQYF.

This chain joins TRBV30 and TRBJ1-5; D not resolved. V lost 1 base, J lost 5 bases, and 12 bases lay in between. Germline V CDR1 and CDR2: GTSNPN, SVGIG (reference sequence). The CDR3 runs to 14 residues. The CDR3 nucleotides are TGTGCCTGGAGTGAATCTACGGTCGATCAGCCCCAGCATTTT. Protein sequence: CAWSESTVDQPQHF.

This clone is labeled medium-sized (0.01 to 0.1%). V gene TRBV19 combines with J gene TRBJ1-1; TRBD1 agrees at 10 bases. CDR1 and CDR2 from the germline V gene are LNHDA and SQIVND (reference sequence). Germline trimming cut 5 bases from V and 4 bases from J; bases unmatched to any gene: 7. The CDR3 is 15 residues long. Written as DNA, the CDR3 is TGTGCCAGTAGTGTGCACCGGGACAGGGGCACTGAAGCTTTCTTT. It codes for CASSVHRDRGTEAFF.

This clone was recorded once. The V gene is TRBV29-1, the J gene TRBJ2-5; D is undetermined. There are 10 residues in the CDR3. Trimming stripped 5 bases from V and 5 bases from J, with 6 bases between. Germline-derived CDR1 and CDR2 are SQVTM and ANQGSEA. The CDR3 spells CSVLEETQYF. DNA of the CDR3: TGCAGCGTTCTGGAGGAGACCCAGTACTTC. The full variable domain, with the rest looked up from reference TRBV29-1 and TRBJ2-5, is SAVISQKPSRDICQRGTSLTIQCQVDSQVTMMFWYRQQPGQSLTLIATANQGSEATYESGFVIDKFPISRPNLTFSTLTVSNMSPEDSSIYLCSVLEETQYFGPGTRLLVL.

The chain couples TRBV5-4 to TRBJ2-1; TRBD1 matches 7 bases. Per the germline V gene, CDR1 is SGHNT and CDR2 is YYREEE (reference sequence). The CDR3 consists of 11 residues. In nucleotides, the CDR3 is TGTGTTACAGGGGTACAGGATGAGCAGTTCTTC. Encoded protein: CVTGVQDEQFF.

The chain uses TRBV6-5 and TRBJ2-3, with D maybe TRBD2 (6 bases). The CDR3 contains 13 residues. Germline CDR1 and CDR2: MNHEY and SVGAGI. The V and J ends lost 2 bases and 3 bases respectively, with 6 bases between them. CDR3 residues: CASSYGGTDTQYF. CDR3 sequence (DNA): TGTGCCAGCAGTTACGGGGGGACAGATACGCAGTATTTT.

The chain has TRBV19 and TRBJ2-1; tentative D call: TRBD1 (7 bases). This CDR3 has 18 amino acids. Looked up from germline, CDR1 is LNHDA and CDR2 is SQIVND (reference sequence). Trimming shortened V by 1 base and J by 4 bases, and 20 bases separated the two germline ends. The CDR3 region has the DNA TGTGCCAGTAGTATAGGGCCTCCCGGCGGGACAGTTTACAATGAGCAGTTCTTC. Its translation: CASSIGPPGGTVYNEQFF.

This chain uses TRBV29-1 with TRBJ2-3; 10 bases match TRBD1. The CDR3 is made up of 14 amino acids. V lost 6 bases and J lost 0; bases outside the gene matches: 3. Germline CDR1 is SQVTM and CDR2 is ANQGSEA. The CDR3: CSVGGQGSTDTQYF. The CDR3 DNA reads TGCAGCGTCGGGGGACAGGGGAGCACAGATACGCAGTATTTT.

The chain is built from TRBV30 and TRBJ1-2; 8 positions match TRBD1. Germline lookup yields CDR1 GTSNPN and CDR2 SVGIG (reference sequence). With 1 base clipped from V and 3 bases from J, the junction kept 4 bases outside the gene matches. CDR3 length: 14 residues. The CDR3 DNA is TGTGCCTGGAGTGGGGACAGGACCCACTATGGCTACACCTTC. Amino acid sequence: CAWSGDRTHYGYTF.

The chain joins TRBV20-1 to TRBJ2-5; D is unclear. The CDR3 contains 11 residues. V lost 3 bases and J 4 bases, leaving 6 bases between the germline ends. Germline CDR1 is DFQATT and CDR2 is SNEGSKA (reference sequence). The CDR3 is CSARERETQYF. The CDR3 DNA follows: TGCAGTGCTAGGGAGAGAGAGACCCAGTACTTC.

V usage is TRBV2 and J usage is TRBJ2-7, with 7 positions matching TRBD1. CDR1 is SNHLY and CDR2 is FYNNEI in the germline V gene. Unmatched junction bases numbered 13, after V lost 11 bases and J lost 6 bases. This CDR3 contains 13 residues. In DNA form, the CDR3 reads TGTGCCGTGCAGGGACAGATATCGGGCGAGCAGTACTTC. Translation gives CAVQGQISGEQYF.

This clone was found once. The chain carries TRBV29-1 and TRBJ2-2; D is possibly TRBD2 (5 bases). The germline CDR1 and CDR2 sequences are SQVTM and ANQGSEA. Trimming shortened V by 7 bases and J by 5 bases, and 14 bases separated the two germline ends. The CDR3 is 13 amino acids. CDR3 bases: TGCAGCGCACGACCCGGAGGTACCGGGGAGCTGTTTTTT. This codes for CSARPGGTGELFF.

This clone was detected once. The rearrangement links TRBV7-9 to TRBJ1-4; no reliable D call. V was shortened by 5 bases and J by 5 bases, with 21 bases between the two germline ends. This CDR3 comprises 17 residues. In germline, CDR1 is SEHNR, CDR2 FQNEAQ (reference sequence). CDR3 DNA sequence: TGTGCCAGCAGCCCCGTTGGCGGGGAGGGCGGGAATGAAAAACTGTTTTTT. This translates into CASSPVGGEGGNEKLFF.

The V call is TRBV30, the J call TRBJ1-4; D might be TRBD1 (5 bases). V was cut by 4 bases and J by 7 bases, with 10 bases left in between. Germline CDR1 is GTSNPN and CDR2 is SVGIG (reference sequence). The CDR3 totals 12 residues. Written as DNA, the CDR3 is TGTGCCTGGACAGGGTCAGGTGAAAAACTGTTTTTT. This codes for CAWTGSGEKLFF.